Each of the 28 T cell receptor beta chains below was sequenced from the same sample in a study of cytomegalovirus exposure and HLA in healthy donors (dated by TCRdb to about 2017). Library preparation employed the immunoSEQ multiplex PCR assay. A mixture of 60 forward primers for TCR Vbeta segments and 13 reverse primers for TCR Jbeta segments was used in the multiplex PCR. The clones in this table, taken by TCRdb from immuneACCESS, are in-frame only. Not every clone is retained; where verified, under half of the shortfall comes from an unresolved V gene, and the cause of the rest is unknown. This specimen's table enumerates 75,000 to 100,000 clones. The top ten clonotypes cover around 1.6% of the sample. The specimen sequenced was PBMCs. The receptor set was obtained from a woman aged 55-70 years in good health and CMV-seronegative.

The chain employs TRBV27 and TRBJ2-7, with D maybe TRBD2 (5 bases). Per germline, CDR1 MNHEY and CDR2 SMNVEV (reference sequence). The CDR3 totals 16 residues. V gave up 1 base and J gave up 0 bases, with 13 bases separating them. The CDR3 bases are TGTGCCAGCAGTTTATTCGCGCCCGGGGTCTCCTACGAGCAGTACTTC. It specifies CASSLFAPGVSYEQYF.

The chain is built from TRBV2 and TRBJ2-3; 7 nucleotides align to TRBD1. Germline V gives CDR1 SNHLY, CDR2 FYNNEI. V lost 7 bases and J lost 7; bases outside the gene matches: 14. CDR3 length: 15 amino acids. CDR3 coding DNA: TGTGCCAGCACGAGAGCGTCGACAGGGACAAATACGCAGTATTTT. Translated: CASTRASTGTNTQYF.

The CDR3 DNA follows: TGCGCCAGCAGCCGTGGGGCTAGCGGGACCTACAATGAGCAGTTCTTC. Its protein is CASSRGASGTYNEQFF. The rearrangement joins TRBV4-1 to TRBJ2-1; 9 positions agree with TRBD2. Losses at the gene ends were 4 bases for V and 2 bases for J; bases not matched to a gene: 6. Germline V lookup: CDR1 MGHRA, CDR2 YSYEKL. The CDR3 consists of 16 residues.

J is TRBJ1-1 and V is TRBV28; D perhaps matches TRBD1 (5 bases). The CDR3 covers 14 residues. Per the germline V gene, CDR1 is MDHEN and CDR2 is SYDVKM. Trimming pared 7 bases from V and 0 bases from J, leaving 12 bases between. In DNA form, the CDR3 reads TGTGCCAGCACCCTACGGGGGTTGAACACTGAAGCTTTCTTT. It encodes CASTLRGLNTEAFF.

The chain combines TRBV28 with TRBJ1-2; TRBD1 agrees at 8 bases. Losses at the gene ends were 7 bases for V and 5 bases for J; bases not matched to a gene: 9. This CDR3 region has 14 residues. Germline V CDR1 and CDR2: MDHEN, SYDVKM. Written as DNA, the CDR3 is TGTGCCAGCACCACTGGGCAGGGGGCGTATGGCTACACCTTC. Translating it yields CASTTGQGAYGYTF.

The rearrangement uses TRBV4-2 and TRBJ2-7, with a possible D match to TRBD2 (5 bases). CDR1 LGHNA and CDR2 YNFKEQ come from the germline V gene. Deletions cut 1 base from V and 0 bases from J, with 7 bases between. This CDR3 spans 14 amino acids. The chain's CDR3 is CASSQARDSYEQYF. The DNA of the CDR3 is TGTGCCAGCAGCCAAGCTCGGGACTCCTACGAGCAGTACTTC.

The V and J genes are TRBV4-1 and TRBJ2-1; 9 bases are shared with TRBD2. Germline V gene data show CDR1 as MGHRA and CDR2 as YSYEKL. The length of the CDR3 is 18 residues. V was clipped by 9 bases and J by 5 bases; unmatched bases: 20. The CDR3 loop reads CASPGLAGPTEQNNEQFF. The CDR3 DNA reads as TGCGCCAGTCCGGGACTAGCCGGCCCGACTGAGCAGAACAATGAGCAGTTCTTC.

The CDR3 nucleotides are TGCAGCGTTGCCTCCCCCTCCTACGAGCAGTACTTC. Translating it yields CSVASPSYEQYF. The gene calls are TRBV29-1 and TRBJ2-7; D is uncertain. From germline, CDR1 is SQVTM and CDR2 ANQGSEA. CDR3 length: 12 residues. V was clipped by 4 bases and J by 0 bases, with 7 bases between them.

The rearrangement joins TRBV11-2 to TRBJ2-1; 8 bases are shared with TRBD2. Germline V lookup: CDR1 SGHAT, CDR2 FQNNGV. CDR3 length: 17 amino acids. With V trimmed by 1 base and J by 8 bases, 13 bases remained unmatched. The CDR3 loop is CASSLGVRSGSSDEQFF. As DNA, the CDR3 is TGTGCCAGCAGCTTAGGGGTTCGGAGCGGGAGTTCAGATGAGCAGTTCTTC.

V and J are TRBV28 and TRBJ1-2, with a possible D match to TRBD1 (6 bases). Per germline, CDR1 MDHEN and CDR2 SYDVKM. The CDR3 consists of 14 residues. Trimming removed 5 bases from V and 7 bases from J, with 17 bases in between. The CDR3 DNA is TGTGCCAGCAGTGGGGGGGGGCGCGTCGTTGGCTACACCTTC. Amino acids: CASSGGGRVVGYTF.

The chain has TRBV9 and TRBJ2-3, with D maybe TRBD2 (6 bases). This CDR3 region has 16 residues. Per germline, CDR1 SGDLS and CDR2 YYNGEE. Trimming shortened V by 4 bases and J by 1 base, and 16 bases separated the two germline ends. The DNA of the CDR3 is TGTGCCAGCAGCTTCCTCGGGGGAAGTGGCACAGATACGCAGTATTTT. It codes for CASSFLGGSGTDTQYF.

V usage is TRBV15 and J usage is TRBJ2-5; 8 bases map to TRBD2. The J call may be in error: the DNA end matches TRBJ2-7 better. The CDR3 contains 16 residues. Looked up from germline, CDR1 is LNHNV and CDR2 is YYDKDF (reference sequence). CDR3 in DNA: TGTGCCACCAGAACGGGATCAGCGGGAGTCGTCGACGAGCAGTACTTC. Translated: CATRTGSAGVVDEQYF.

J is TRBJ2-3 and V is TRBV5-4; 7 bases are a match to TRBD1. Germline values: CDR1 SGHNT, CDR2 YYREEE (reference sequence). Losses at the gene ends were 1 base for V and 2 bases for J; bases not matched to a gene: 4. This CDR3 has 15 amino acids. CDR3 amino acids: CASSLIGTVTDTQYF. For the CDR3, the DNA is TGTGCCAGCAGCTTGATAGGGACAGTCACAGATACGCAGTATTTT. The full variable domain, completed using reference TRBV5-4 and TRBJ2-3, is ETGVTQSPTHLIKTRGQQVTLRCSSQSGHNTVSWYQQALGQGPQFIFQYYREEENGRGNFPPRFSGLQFPNYSSELNVNALELDDSALYLCASSLIGTVTDTQYFGPGTRLTVL.

The chain has TRBV11-1 and TRBJ2-7, with D unresolved. Germline lookup yields CDR1 SGHAT and CDR2 FQDESV (reference sequence). V was trimmed by 2 bases and J by 1 base, leaving 6 bases between them. This CDR3 region has 13 residues. The CDR3 DNA reads as TGTGCCAGCAGCTTAAGGCGGTCCTACGAGCAGTACTTC. It encodes CASSLRRSYEQYF. The variable domain in full, with the rest retrieved from reference TRBV11-1 and TRBJ2-7, is EAEVAQSPRYKITEKSQAVAFWCDPISGHATLYWYRQILGQGPELLVQFQDESVVDDSQLPKDRFSAERLKGVDSTLKIQPAELGDSAMYLCASSLRRSYEQYFGPGTRLTVT.

The chain uses TRBV5-1 and TRBJ1-6; TRBD1 agrees at 11 bases. CDR3 size: 18 residues. V shed 4 bases and J 5 bases; nucleotides not matched to a gene: 11. Germline V gives CDR1 SGHRS, CDR2 YFSETQ. The CDR3 here is CASSPVSRTGGNNSPLHF. In DNA form, the CDR3 reads TGCGCCAGCAGCCCCGTAAGCCGGACAGGGGGCAATAATTCACCCCTCCACTTT. The variable domain in full, with the rest retrieved from reference TRBV5-1 and TRBJ1-6, is KAGVTQTPRYLIKTRGQQVTLSCSPISGHRSVSWYQQTPGQGLQFLFEYFSETQRNKGNFPGRFSGRQFSNSRSEMNVSTLELGDSALYLCASSPVSRTGGNNSPLHFGNGTRLTVT.

The chain has TRBV18 and TRBJ2-7; 8 bases match TRBD2. CDR3 length: 17 residues. In germline, CDR1 is KGHSH, CDR2 LQKENI. Germline trimming cut 1 base from V and 0 bases from J; bases unmatched to any gene: 8. CDR3 DNA: TGTGCCAGCTCACCACTGGCTAGCGGGCCGTACTCCTACGAGCAGTACTTC. Its translation: CASSPLASGPYSYEQYF.

V and J are TRBV18 and TRBJ1-1; 7 nucleotides align to TRBD1. J gave up 2 bases and V 3 bases, and 3 bases lay outside the gene matches. CDR3 length equals 14 residues. From germline, CDR1 is KGHSH and CDR2 LQKENI. In DNA, the CDR3 is TGTGCCAGCTCACCTGGACAGGCCAACACTGAAGCTTTCTTT. This codes for CASSPGQANTEAFF.

The rearrangement links TRBV6-5 to TRBJ1-2; 8 bases align to TRBD1. Germline CDR1 and CDR2: MNHEY and SVGAGI. Trimming removed 4 bases from V and 8 bases from J; junction bases left unmatched: 12. The CDR3 sequence is 15 residues long. CDR3 DNA: TGTGCCAGCAGTTCCCGGGCAGCCAGGGGGCCCGGCTACACCTTC. Translation: CASSSRAARGPGYTF.

The V gene is TRBV6-1, the J gene TRBJ2-7; D remains unclear. CDR1 is MNHNS, CDR2 SASEGT, per germline. The V and J ends lost 7 bases and 4 bases respectively, with 11 bases between them. The CDR3 runs 12 residues. The CDR3, as DNA: TGTGCCAGCACTACCTCCTCTTACGAGCAGTACTTC. Its protein is CASTTSSYEQYF.

The chain joins TRBV29-1 to TRBJ1-1, with TRBD1 as a possible D gene (6 bases). Germline assignment: CDR1 SQVTM and CDR2 ANQGSEA. V was shortened by 4 bases and J by 3 bases, with 15 bases between the two germline ends. CDR3 size: 14 residues. CDR3 bases: TGCAGCGTTGGGGTTAGAGGGGGTCACACTGAAGCTTTCTTT. It codes for CSVGVRGGHTEAFF.

V usage is TRBV27 and J usage is TRBJ2-7; 7 bases match TRBD2. The germline V gene encodes CDR1 MNHEY and CDR2 SMNVEV (reference sequence). The CDR3 totals 14 residues. V lost 8 bases to trimming and J lost 2 bases; unmatched junction nucleotides: 9. DNA for the CDR3: TGTGCCAGCCGTCCCTGGGGGGGACCCTACGAGCAGTACTTC. Protein product: CASRPWGGPYEQYF.

This chain connects TRBV10-3 to TRBJ1-1; D is uncertain. This CDR3 contains 13 residues. Per the germline V gene, CDR1 is ENHRY and CDR2 is SYGVKD. Trimming removed 3 bases at V and 6 bases at J, with 11 bases between. DNA of the CDR3: TGTGCCATCAGTGAAGGTCGGAGTCCTGAAGCTTTCTTT. Translation: CAISEGRSPEAFF.

V is TRBV4-3 and J is TRBJ2-7, with D tentatively TRBD1 (5 bases). V gave up 0 bases and J gave up 2 bases, with 14 bases separating them. Germline V gene sequence: CDR1 LGHNA, CDR2 YSLEER. This CDR3 has 16 residues. The CDR3 DNA is TGCGCCAGCAGCCAAGACCGGGCAGGGCCAACCTACGAGCAGTACTTC. Its translation is CASSQDRAGPTYEQYF.

The V call is TRBV7-9, the J call TRBJ2-2, with a weak D call TRBD2 (5 bases). Trimming cost V 4 bases and J 5 bases, with 17 bases left between them. This CDR3 region has 16 residues. The germline gives CDR1 SEHNR, CDR2 FQNEAQ (reference sequence). The CDR3 bases are TGTGCCAGCAGCTCCTTAAGTGCGGGTATTACCGGGGAGCTGTTTTTT. This gives the protein CASSSLSAGITGELFF. Full variable domain (remainder filled in from reference TRBV7-9 and TRBJ2-2): DTGVSQNPRHKITKRGQNVTFRCDPISEHNRLYWYRQTLGQGPEFLTYFQNEAQLEKSRLLSDRFSAERPKGSFSTLEIQRTEQGDSAMYLCASSSLSAGITGELFFGEGSRLTVL.

The chain uses TRBV5-4 and TRBJ2-5; D possibly corresponds to TRBD2 (5 bases). There are 15 residues in the CDR3. Germline-derived CDR1 and CDR2 are SGHNT and YYREEE (reference sequence). Deletions cut 2 bases from V and 2 bases from J, with 13 bases between. CDR3 bases: TGTGCCAGCAGCTTAGCTAGCAGTATTCAAGAGACCCAGTACTTC. This gives the protein CASSLASSIQETQYF.

The CDR3 here is CASSLLAGGHSSYNEQFF. The DNA of the CDR3 is TGTGCCAGCAGTTTACTAGCGGGAGGACACAGCTCCTACAATGAGCAGTTCTTC. The gene calls are TRBV27 and TRBJ2-1; 11 bases are shared with TRBD2. The ends lost 2 bases at V and 0 bases at J; junction bases unmatched: 6. The CDR3 is 18 amino acids. Germline V gene sequence: CDR1 MNHEY, CDR2 SMNVEV (reference sequence).

CDR3 sequence (DNA): TGCGCCAGCAGCACTCAGGGTCTGGGGTCCTACGAGCAGTACTTC. Its protein product is CASSTQGLGSYEQYF. This chain links TRBV5-1 with TRBJ2-7, with TRBD1 as a possible D gene (5 bases). The CDR3 extends over 15 amino acids. The V gene's germline CDR1 is SGHRS and CDR2 YFSETQ. The germline V and J ends were trimmed by 4 bases and 1 base, with 15 bases remaining between them.

The V gene is TRBV27, the J gene TRBJ2-7; 10 bases fit TRBD2. The germline gives CDR1 MNHEY, CDR2 SMNVEV (reference sequence). The V and J ends lost 0 bases and 3 bases, in that order; junction bases with no gene match: 5. This CDR3 is 16 amino acids long. The CDR3 bases are TGTGCCAGCAGTTTATCTGAGCGGGAGGGCTTCTACGAGCAGTACTTC. Translating gives CASSLSEREGFYEQYF.